The 16 T cell receptor beta chains below were found in one sample sequenced in a study of blood T cell repertoires in COVID-19. Sequencing used immunoSEQ multiplex PCR; TCRdb keeps in-frame clones, though not all of them. The table lists a few hundred thousand clones, 89% of them singletons, with 5% to 7% in the top ten. Sample: peripheral blood. The receptors were sampled from a man younger than 30 who had recovered from COVID-19.

A single count supports this clone. The chain links TRBV28 to TRBJ1-1; 7 bases line up with TRBD1. CDR1 and CDR2 from the germline V gene are MDHEN and SYDVKM. The J segment lost 3 bases and the V segment lost 4 bases, leaving 2 bases of the junction unmatched. The CDR3 spans 13 residues. The CDR3 DNA follows: TGTGCCAGCAGTTGGGACAGATACACTGAAGCTTTCTTT. Translated: CASSWDRYTEAFF.

The chain uses TRBV3-1 (or the pseudogene TRBV3-2) and TRBJ1-4; possibly TRBD1 for D (5 bases). With 4 bases removed from V and 5 bases from J, the gap between germline ends came to 11 bases. This CDR3 contains 14 residues. Germline assignment: CDR1 LGHDT and CDR2 YNNKEL (reference sequence). The CDR3: CASSPGTLNEKLFF. The CDR3 DNA follows: TGTGCCAGCAGCCCCGGGACTCTGAATGAAAAACTGTTTTTT.

V and J are TRBV5-8 and TRBJ2-7; possibly TRBD1 for D (5 bases). V lost 4 bases and J lost 0, with 14 bases in between. The CDR3 has 15 amino acids. Germline V gene sequence: CDR1 SGHTS, CDR2 YDEGEE. CDR3 bases: TGTGCCAGCAGCGGTATACAGGACATCTCCTACGAGCAGTACTTC. Its protein product is CASSGIQDISYEQYF.

The chain employs TRBV6-1 and TRBJ1-2; TRBD1 is a possible D gene (5 bases). The V and J ends lost 3 bases and 7 bases respectively, with 9 bases between them. Germline lookup yields CDR1 MNHNS and CDR2 SASEGT. The CDR3 has 12 amino acids. The CDR3 loop is CASSDWGGGYTF. The CDR3 region has the DNA TGTGCCAGCAGTGATTGGGGGGGTGGCTACACCTTC.

The chain is built from TRBV30 and TRBJ2-1, with 9 bases aligning to TRBD2. This CDR3 has 17 residues. Germline lookup yields CDR1 GTSNPN and CDR2 SVGIG (reference sequence). The junction had 14 bases not matched to a gene; V was cut back by 1 base and J by 7 bases. The CDR3 loop reads CAWSELLAGNMWNEQFF. The CDR3 DNA reads TGTGCCTGGAGTGAGTTACTAGCGGGCAATATGTGGAATGAGCAGTTCTTC.

The chain links TRBV19 to TRBJ2-7, with D maybe TRBD2 (6 bases). This CDR3 spans 14 amino acids. Germline V gene data show CDR1 as LNHDA and CDR2 as SQIVND (reference sequence). V was cut by 3 bases and J by 7 bases, with 16 bases left in between. The CDR3 loop is CASSIGTPAGEQYF. Here the CDR3 DNA reads TGTGCCAGTAGTATCGGGACTCCCGCGGGGGAGCAGTACTTC.

In the case of this clone: This same CDR3 is encoded by further DNA sequences in the sample. The rearrangement joins TRBV7-8 to TRBJ2-7, with 7 positions matching TRBD2. Germline assignment: CDR1 SGHVS and CDR2 FQNEAQ. V trimming: 3 bases; J trimming: 2 bases; junction bases outside the gene matches: 13. The CDR3 covers 17 residues. The CDR3 DNA follows: TGTGCCAGCAGCTTTGGGAGGGTTCGGATGGGGACCTACGAGCAGTACTTC. Translating gives CASSFGRVRMGTYEQYF. Filled out from reference TRBV7-8 and TRBJ2-7, the complete variable domain reads GAGVSQSPRYKVAKRGQDVALRCDPISGHVSLFWYQQALGQGPEFLTYFQNEAQLDKSGLPSDRFFAERPEGSVSTLKIQRTQQEDSAVYLCASSFGRVRMGTYEQYFGPGTRLTVT.

This clone came up once. J is TRBJ2-1 and V is TRBV7-8; TRBD2 is a possible D gene (5 bases). CDR3 length: 15 amino acids. Germline-derived CDR1 and CDR2 are SGHVS and FQNEAQ. V shed 1 base and J shed 9 bases, with 16 bases lying between them. CDR3 nucleotide sequence: TGTGCCAGCAGCTTAGACGGAGGCCCCTTCCGTGAGCAGTTCTTC. This translates into CASSLDGGPFREQFF.

The J gene is TRBJ2-1, the V gene TRBV2, with D maybe TRBD2 (7 bases). Germline values: CDR1 SNHLY, CDR2 FYNNEI. There are 17 residues in the CDR3. Trimming took 0 bases from V and 7 from J, leaving 19 bases between them. CDR3 coding DNA: TGTGCCAGCAGTGAAGCGCGGGACTATACAGGGACTAATGAGCAGTTCTTC. This sequence encodes CASSEARDYTGTNEQFF.

The chain carries TRBV19 and TRBJ2-5; D possibly corresponds to TRBD2 (7 bases). Germline loops: CDR1 LNHDA, CDR2 SQIVND (reference sequence). V was cut by 10 bases and J by 5 bases, with 20 bases left in between. This CDR3 contains 14 residues. The CDR3 here is CATQRGGRGETQYF. As DNA, the CDR3 is TGTGCCACCCAAAGGGGGGGCCGGGGTGAGACCCAGTACTTC.

J is TRBJ1-3 and V is TRBV2; D remains ambiguous. This CDR3 has 15 residues. CDR1 and CDR2 (germline): SNHLY, FYNNEI. Trimming removed 2 bases from V and 0 bases from J, with 8 bases in between. CDR3 loop: CASSESGSSGNTIYF. CDR3 DNA sequence: TGTGCCAGCAGTGAATCTGGGAGCTCTGGAAACACCATATATTTT. Full variable domain (remainder filled in from reference TRBV2 and TRBJ1-3): EPEVTQTPSHQVTQMGQEVILRCVPISNHLYFYWYRQILGQKVEFLVSFYNNEISEKSEIFDDQFSVERPDGSNFTLKIRSTKLEDSAMYFCASSESGSSGNTIYFGEGSWLTVV.

The chain is built from TRBV9 and TRBJ2-3; D is ambiguous. Deletions cut 2 bases from V and 0 bases from J, with 10 bases between. The CDR3 runs 15 residues. Germline values: CDR1 SGDLS, CDR2 YYNGEE. The CDR3 DNA sequence: TGTGCCAGCAGCGTCTGGCTCGCTAGCACAGATACGCAGTATTTT. This gives the protein CASSVWLASTDTQYF.

This sequence joins TRBV10-1 and TRBJ1-1, with D tentatively TRBD1 (6 bases). Germline V lookup: CDR1 WNHNN, CDR2 SYGVQD (reference sequence). The V gene lost 3 bases and the J gene lost 8 bases, with 19 bases spanning the gap. CDR3 size: 15 residues. The CDR3 bases are TGCGCCAGCAGTGACATCGGGTTGGGACAAGACGAAGCTTTCTTT. It is translated as CASSDIGLGQDEAFF.

This clone came up a few times. The rearrangement joins TRBV2 to TRBJ1-6; 10 bases match TRBD1. Germline trimming cut 6 bases from V and 9 bases from J; bases unmatched to any gene: 8. Germline CDR1 and CDR2: SNHLY and FYNNEI. The CDR3 consists of 15 residues. In nucleotides, the CDR3 is TGTGCCAGCAGGGACCAGACAGGGGGCAGTTCACCCCTCCACTTT. Translated: CASRDQTGGSSPLHF.

A word on this clone: Distinct nucleotide sequences in the sample also encode this CDR3. The V call is TRBV7-2, the J call TRBJ2-5, with 11 positions matching TRBD2. J was trimmed by 1 base and V by 1 base; bases with no gene match: 2. CDR1 and CDR2 from the germline V gene are SGHTA and FQGNSA. The CDR3 contains 16 residues. The CDR3 protein is CASSLGLAGGQETQYF. The CDR3 region has the DNA TGTGCCAGCAGCTTAGGGCTAGCGGGGGGCCAAGAGACCCAGTACTTC.

V usage is TRBV19 and J usage is TRBJ2-7, with 11 nucleotides matching TRBD1. The CDR3 totals 14 residues. Germline CDR1 reads LNHDA; CDR2 reads SQIVND (reference sequence). J was trimmed by 5 bases and V by 7 bases; bases with no gene match: 7. The CDR3 DNA follows: TGTGCCAGTACGGGGACAGGGGGTAACAACGAGCAGTACTTC. It translates to CASTGTGGNNEQYF.